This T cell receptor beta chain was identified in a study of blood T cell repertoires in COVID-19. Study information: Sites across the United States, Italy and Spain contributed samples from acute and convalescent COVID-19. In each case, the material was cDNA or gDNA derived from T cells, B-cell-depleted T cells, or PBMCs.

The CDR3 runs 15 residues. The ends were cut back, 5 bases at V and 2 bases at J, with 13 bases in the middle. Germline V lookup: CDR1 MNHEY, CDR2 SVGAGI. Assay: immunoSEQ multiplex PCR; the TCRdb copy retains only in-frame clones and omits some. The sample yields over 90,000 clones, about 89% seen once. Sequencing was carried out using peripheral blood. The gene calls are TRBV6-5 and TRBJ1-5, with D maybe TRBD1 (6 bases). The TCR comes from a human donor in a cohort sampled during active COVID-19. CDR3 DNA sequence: TGTGCCAGCAGTCAATCAGGGGTGGGCAATCAGCCCCAGCATTTT. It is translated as CASSQSGVGNQPQHF.